The 17 T cell receptor beta chains below all came from one sample that was sequenced in a study of blood T cells in healthy people across ages. Primed by a sample-barcoded 5' primer and a J-beta primer mix, a second PCR proceeded for 7 to 11 cycles. TCRdb processed the 5' RACE reads anew with MiXCR; each CDR3 protein has one entry. Of 910,000 or so distinct CDR3 sequences in the sample, roughly half were seen once. The sample comprised blood. All receptors derive from a woman in her sixties or seventies in good health.

This clonotype has just a few counts. The chain uses TRBV7-2 and TRBJ2-3, with D possibly being TRBD2 (5 bases). This CDR3 comprises 14 residues. Trimming cost V 5 bases and J 7 bases, with 16 bases left between them. The V gene's germline CDR1 is SGHTA and CDR2 FQGNSA. This chain's CDR3 is CASSPPERRYTQYF. Here the CDR3 DNA reads TGTGCCAGCAGCCCCCCCGAGCGGAGGTATACGCAGTATTTT.

The V and J genes are TRBV7-7 and TRBJ2-5; the D is unclear. CDR3 length: 15 residues. The ends were cut back, 1 base at V and 1 base at J, with 10 bases in the middle. Germline loops: CDR1 SSHAT, CDR2 FNYEAQ (reference sequence). CDR3 nucleotides: TGTGCCAGCAGCTTAGGGGGTGGGTCCCAAGAGACCCAGTACTTC. This sequence encodes CASSLGGGSQETQYF.

The chain employs TRBV4-1 and TRBJ1-5; possibly TRBD1 for D (6 bases). CDR3 length: 16 amino acids. The V and J ends lost 4 bases and 2 bases respectively, with 15 bases between them. In germline, CDR1 is MGHRA, CDR2 YSYEKL. The CDR3 reads CASSLQGNYGNQPQHF. The CDR3 DNA sequence: TGCGCCAGCAGCCTTCAGGGGAATTATGGCAATCAGCCCCAGCATTTT.

For this clonotype: Being one base from a much bigger clone, this may be a read error. The chain links TRBV13 to TRBJ2-3, with 13 positions matching TRBD2. J gave up 10 bases and V 5 bases, and 12 bases lay outside the gene matches. Germline V gene sequence: CDR1 PRHDT, CDR2 FYEKMQ (reference sequence). This CDR3 comprises 16 residues. CDR3 region: CASSPRTSGSSDAQYF. CDR3 coding DNA: TGTGCCAGCAGCCCCCGGACTAGCGGGAGTTCTGATGCGCAGTATTTT.

This chain links TRBV15 with TRBJ2-5; D gene ambiguous. Germline V lookup: CDR1 LNHNV, CDR2 YYDKDF (reference sequence). V was clipped by 3 bases and J by 7 bases, with 9 bases between them. The length of the CDR3 is 12 residues. The CDR3 bases are TGTGCCACCAGCAGTTCCCCTGGGACCCAGTACTTC. This translates into CATSSSPGTQYF. The full variable domain, completed using reference TRBV15 and TRBJ2-5, is DAMVIQNPRYQVTQFGKPVTLSCSQTLNHNVMYWYQQKSSQAPKLLFHYYDKDFNNEADTPDNFQSRRPNTSFCFLDIRSPGLGDTAMYLCATSSSPGTQYFGPGTRLLVL.

The V call is TRBV10-1, the J call TRBJ2-3, with TRBD1 matching 9 bases. Per germline, CDR1 WNHNN and CDR2 SYGVQD (reference sequence). With V trimmed by 4 bases and J by 6 bases, 8 bases remained unmatched. The CDR3 contains 15 residues. The CDR3 loop reads CASSVPGQGRDTQYF. The CDR3, as DNA: TGCGCCAGCAGTGTTCCGGGACAGGGCCGGGATACGCAGTATTTT.

The chain links TRBV4-1 to TRBJ2-1, with a tentative D call TRBD2 (6 bases). CDR1 and CDR2 from the germline V gene are MGHRA and YSYEKL. CDR3 length equals 14 residues. V was shortened by 2 bases and J by 10 bases, with 15 bases between the two germline ends. DNA for the CDR3: TGCGCCAGCAGCCAACCCGTGGGACTTATAGAGCAGTTCTTC. As protein: CASSQPVGLIEQFF.

The count of this clonotype is one. The chain links TRBV30 to TRBJ1-2; D is unresolved. V lost 2 bases, J lost 8 bases, and 9 bases lay in between. Germline-derived CDR1 and CDR2 are GTSNPN and SVGIG (reference sequence). CDR3 length equals 11 residues. The CDR3 loop reads CAWSSEIGYTF. The CDR3 nucleotides are TGTGCCTGGAGTAGTGAGATAGGCTACACCTTC.

This clonotype came up once. Here the CDR3 reads CASSSGLGGANVLTF. The CDR3 coding sequence is TGTGCCAGCAGCTCAGGGCTAGGAGGAGCCAACGTCCTGACTTTC. The chain recombines TRBV7-2 with TRBJ2-6; tentatively, D is TRBD1 or TRBD2 (5 bases each). CDR3 length: 15 residues. The germline CDR1 and CDR2 sequences are SGHTA and FQGNSA. The V and J ends lost 4 bases and 7 bases respectively, with 14 bases between them.

The V call is TRBV28, the J call TRBJ2-7, with a weak D call TRBD2 (6 bases). CDR3 length: 14 amino acids. Germline V gene sequence: CDR1 MDHEN, CDR2 SYDVKM. V was cut by 3 bases and J by 5 bases, with 14 bases left in between. The CDR3 is CASSLVAGFDEQYF. The DNA for the CDR3 is TGTGCCAGCAGTTTGGTGGCGGGATTCGACGAGCAGTACTTC.

The CDR3 DNA is TGTGCCAGCAGCCCTGAGGGACAACCTAATGAAAAGCAGTACTTC. As protein: CASSPEGQPNEKQYF. This chain links TRBV7-6 with TRBJ2-7; D may be TRBD1 (6 bases). Per germline, CDR1 SGHVS and CDR2 FNYEAQ. V was shortened by 5 bases and J by 8 bases, with 22 bases between the two germline ends. The CDR3 sequence is 15 residues long.

The chain couples TRBV7-9 to TRBJ2-1; the match to TRBD2 covers 10 bases. Germline CDR1 reads SEHNR; CDR2 reads FQNEAQ (reference sequence). V dropped 6 bases and J dropped 1; count of bases not matched to a gene: 6. CDR3 length: 16 amino acids. The CDR3 loop reads CASSPTSGPSYNEQFF. DNA of the CDR3: TGTGCCAGCAGTCCGACTAGCGGGCCGTCCTACAATGAGCAGTTCTTC.

This clonotype was picked up a small number of times. The rearrangement joins TRBV7-2 to TRBJ1-6, with a tentative D call TRBD1 (6 bases). The V gene lost 1 base and the J gene lost 12 bases, with 25 bases spanning the gap. The CDR3 covers 18 residues. Germline CDR1 SGHTA, CDR2 FQGNSA. The CDR3, as DNA: TGTGCCAGCAGCTTAGGGGGGAGGGTCGAATGGGGGCGCATACCCCTCCACTTT. As protein: CASSLGGRVEWGRIPLHF. Using reference TRBV7-2 and TRBJ1-6 for the parts outside the CDR3, the full variable domain is GAGVSQSPSNKVTEKGKDVELRCDPISGHTALYWYRQSLGQGLEFLIYFQGNSAPDKSGLPSDRFSAERTGGSVSTLTIQRTQQEDSAVYLCASSLGGRVEWGRIPLHFGNGTRLTVT.

As DNA, the CDR3 is TGCAGTGCTAGTGTTTGGTCGTTAGCCAAAAACATTCAGTACTTC. This sequence encodes CSASVWSLAKNIQYF. J is TRBJ2-4 and V is TRBV20-1; D remains unclear. In germline, CDR1 is DFQATT, CDR2 SNEGSKA (reference sequence). CDR3 length equals 15 residues. Trimming took 3 bases from V and 0 from J, leaving 12 bases between them.

The chain is built from TRBV6-2 or TRBV6-3 and TRBJ1-1; tentative D call: TRBD1 (6 bases). The CDR3 contains 14 residues. The V end lost 6 bases, the J end lost 3 bases, and 14 bases lay between the germline ends. Germline lookup yields CDR1 MNHEY and CDR2 SVGEGT. CDR3 in amino acids: CASRSIQGHTEAFF. For the CDR3, the DNA is TGTGCCAGCAGGTCCATACAGGGTCACACTGAAGCTTTCTTT.

The chain has TRBV4-1 and TRBJ2-7, with 9 positions matching TRBD1. Germline-derived CDR1 and CDR2 are MGHRA and YSYEKL. The CDR3 totals 18 residues. With 2 bases clipped from V and 5 bases from J, the junction kept 16 bases outside the gene matches. CDR3 sequence (DNA): TGCGCCAGCAGCCAATTTACCCCAGGACAGGGGATTGTCAACGAGCAGTACTTC. It encodes CASSQFTPGQGIVNEQYF.

The rearrangement links TRBV29-1 to TRBJ2-5, with a possible D match to TRBD1 (6 bases). The CDR3 is made up of 12 amino acids. Germline CDR1 is SQVTM and CDR2 is ANQGSEA. CDR3 protein: CTHRDGEETQYF. Written as DNA, the CDR3 is TGCACGCACAGGGACGGGGAAGAGACCCAGTACTTC.